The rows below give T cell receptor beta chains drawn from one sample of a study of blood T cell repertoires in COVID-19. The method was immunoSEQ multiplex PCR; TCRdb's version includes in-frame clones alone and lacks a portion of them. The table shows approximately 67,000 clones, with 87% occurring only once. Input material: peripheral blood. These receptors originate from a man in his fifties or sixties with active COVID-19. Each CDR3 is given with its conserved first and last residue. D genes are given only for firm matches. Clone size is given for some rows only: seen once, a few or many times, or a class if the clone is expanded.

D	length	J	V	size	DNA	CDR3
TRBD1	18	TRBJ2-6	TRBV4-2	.	TGTGCCAGCAGCCCCCAGGGACAGGGGGCGGGAGGGGCCAACGTCCTGACTTTC	CASSPQGQGAGGANVLTF
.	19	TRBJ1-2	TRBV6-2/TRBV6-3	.	TGTGCCAGCAGTTACGATACTCGTCAAGGGGTCTACGCCGCGAGTGGCTACACCTTC	CASSYDTRQGVYAASGYTF
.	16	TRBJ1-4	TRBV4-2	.	TGTGCCAGCAGCCAAGATGGCGGCACGAGGGATGAAAAACTGTTTTTT	CASSQDGGTRDEKLFF
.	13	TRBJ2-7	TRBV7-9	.	TGTGCCAGCAGCAACGGACTCGTGGGCGAGCAGTACTTC	CASSNGLVGEQYF
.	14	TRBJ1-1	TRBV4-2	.	TGTGCCAGCAGCCGATCCGGGAGGAACACTGAAGCTTTCTTT	CASSRSGRNTEAFF
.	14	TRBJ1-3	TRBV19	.	TGTGCCAGTTACGATAGTCACTCTGGAAACACCATATATTTT	CASYDSHSGNTIYF
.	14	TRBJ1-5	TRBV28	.	TGTGCCAGCAGTTTTTCGGGGTTTGGACAGCCCCAGCATTTT	CASSFSGFGQPQHF
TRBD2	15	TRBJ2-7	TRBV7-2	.	TGTGCCAGCAGCTCCGGGACTAGCGGGATCTACGAGCAGTACTTC	CASSSGTSGIYEQYF
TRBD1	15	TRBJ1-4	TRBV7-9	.	TGTGCCAGCAGCCCCCGACAGGGAACTAATGAAAAACTGTTTTTT	CASSPRQGTNEKLFF
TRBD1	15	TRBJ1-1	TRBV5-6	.	TGTGCCAGCAGCCCCTGGGACAGGTTGAACACTGAAGCTTTCTTT	CASSPWDRLNTEAFF
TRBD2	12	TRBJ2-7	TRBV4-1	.	TGCGCCAGCAGCCGCCCGGGGGGCGAGCAGTACTTC	CASSRPGGEQYF
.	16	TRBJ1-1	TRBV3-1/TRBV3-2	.	TGTGCCAGCAGCCAAGCTGCAGGGCTGGGGGGTACTGAAGCTTTCTTT	CASSQAAGLGGTEAFF
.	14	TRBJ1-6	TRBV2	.	TGTGCCAGCAGTGAAGTCGGGGATAATTCACCCCTCCACTTT	CASSEVGDNSPLHF
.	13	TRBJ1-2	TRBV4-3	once	TGCGCCAGCAGCCAAGGTCGGGAGGTTGGCTACACCTTC	CASSQGREVGYTF
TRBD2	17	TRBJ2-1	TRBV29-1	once	TGCAGCGTTGAAGAGCCGCTAGCGGGAGGAGCCTACAATGAGCAGTTCTTC	CSVEEPLAGGAYNEQFF
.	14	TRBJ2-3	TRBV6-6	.	TGTGCCAGCAGTTATGCCCGGAGCGCAGATACGCAGTATTTT	CASSYARSADTQYF
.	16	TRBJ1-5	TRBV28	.	TGTGCCAGCAGTTCGAGGACACCCCGCAGCAATCAGCCCCAGCATTTT	CASSSRTPRSNQPQHF
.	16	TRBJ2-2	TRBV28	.	TGTGCCAGCAGCCCTCCTGGGGCACTGAACACCGGGGAGCTGTTTTTT	CASSPPGALNTGELFF
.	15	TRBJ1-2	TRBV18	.	TGTGCCAGCTCACCGACCGGACAGACGAACTATGGCTACACCTTC	CASSPTGQTNYGYTF
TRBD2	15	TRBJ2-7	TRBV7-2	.	TGTGCCAGCAGCACCACTAGCGGACCATCCTACGAGCAGTACTTC	CASSTTSGPSYEQYF
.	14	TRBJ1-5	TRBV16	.	TGTGCCAGCAGCCCTGGGGGGGTCAATCAGCCCCAGCATTTT	CASSPGGVNQPQHF
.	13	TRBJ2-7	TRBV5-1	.	TGCGCCAGCAGCAAGGACAGCTACTACGAGCAGTACTTC	CASSKDSYYEQYF
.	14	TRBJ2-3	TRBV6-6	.	TGTGCCAGCAGTCACAGGGAAAGCACAGATACGCAGTATTTT	CASSHRESTDTQYF
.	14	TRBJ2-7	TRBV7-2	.	TGTGCCAGCAGCTTGATAACAGGGCCCTACGAGCAGTACTTC	CASSLITGPYEQYF
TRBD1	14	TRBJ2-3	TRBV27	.	TGTGCCAGCAGTTCCGACAGGGACACAGATACGCAGTATTTT	CASSSDRDTDTQYF
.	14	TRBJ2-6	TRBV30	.	TGTGCCTGGAGTAAGGGGTCTGGGGCCAACGTCCTGACTTTC	CAWSKGSGANVLTF
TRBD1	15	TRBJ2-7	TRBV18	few	TGTGCCAGCTCACCAACCAGGGACAGGAACTACGAGCAGTACTTC	CASSPTRDRNYEQYF
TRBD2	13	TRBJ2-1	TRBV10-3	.	TGTGCCATCAGATCGGGGGGGCCAGTTGAGCAGTTCTTC	CAIRSGGPVEQFF
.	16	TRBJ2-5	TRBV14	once	TGTGCCAGCAGCCAAGCTTCCGCGAGGGAACAAGAGACCCAGTACTTC	CASSQASAREQETQYF
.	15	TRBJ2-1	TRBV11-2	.	TGTGCCAGCAGCCCCGAGCTGAGCTCCTACAATGAGCAGTTCTTC	CASSPELSSYNEQFF
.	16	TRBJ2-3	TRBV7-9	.	TGTGCCAGCAGTCAGACGGGGTACGATTTCACAGATACGCAGTATTTT	CASSQTGYDFTDTQYF
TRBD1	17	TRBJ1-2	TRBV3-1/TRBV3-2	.	TGTGCCAGCAGCCAAGAAGGAGCGGGACAGGTTGGATATGGCTACACCTTC	CASSQEGAGQVGYGYTF
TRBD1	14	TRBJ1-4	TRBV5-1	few	TGCGCCAGCAGCTTGGCCCCTCCCTTGACAGGGGTGGCTTTT	CASSLAPPLTGVAF
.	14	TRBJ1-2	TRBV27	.	TGTGCCAGCAGTTTTTCCGGGACACACTATGGCTACACCTTC	CASSFSGTHYGYTF
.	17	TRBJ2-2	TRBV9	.	TGTGCCAGCAGCGTAGCTCCCCAAGGGGGGGGGACCGGGGAGCTGTTTTTT	CASSVAPQGGGTGELFF
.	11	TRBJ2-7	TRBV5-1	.	TGCGCCAGCAGCCTGGTATACGAGCAGTACTTC	CASSLVYEQYF
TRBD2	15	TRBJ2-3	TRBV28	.	TGTGCCAGCAGTTACCCACTAGCGGGAGTAGATACGCAGTATTTT	CASSYPLAGVDTQYF
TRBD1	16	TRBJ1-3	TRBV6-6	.	TGTGCCAGCAGTTCCGGACAGGGGGTGATTGGAAACACCATATATTTT	CASSSGQGVIGNTIYF
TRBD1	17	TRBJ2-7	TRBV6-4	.	TGTGCCAGCAGTGACGGGACAGGGATTTCTTTGGGGTACGAGCAGTACTTC	CASSDGTGISLGYEQYF
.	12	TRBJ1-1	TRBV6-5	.	TGTGCCAGCAGGACAGGAGGCACTGAAGCTTTCTTT	CASRTGGTEAFF
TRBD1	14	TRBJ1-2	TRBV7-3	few	TGTGCCAGCAGCCCGAGGGGACAGGGTAATGGCTACACCTTC	CASSPRGQGNGYTF
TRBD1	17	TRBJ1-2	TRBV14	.	TGTGCCAGCAGCCCTCCCGGGACAGGGACCCCTACTAATGGCTACACCTTC	CASSPPGTGTPTNGYTF
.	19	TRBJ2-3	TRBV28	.	TGTGCCAGCAGTTTAGGACCATCAGGGGGGAGGTCTATTACAGATACGCAGTATTTT	CASSLGPSGGRSITDTQYF
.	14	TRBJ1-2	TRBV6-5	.	TGTGCCAGCCTCCTCTATTTGAGTGTAGATGGCTACACCTTC	CASLLYLSVDGYTF
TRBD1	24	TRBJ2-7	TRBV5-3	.	TGTGCCAGAAGCTTTGTAAGGAGTACAGGGGATTCCTCCGTGGCCGAAAACAGGAGATTCGAGCAGTACTTC	CARSFVRSTGDSSVAENRRFEQYF
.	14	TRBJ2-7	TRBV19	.	TGTGCCAGTAGTATAGTGGACAACGACTACGAGCAGTACTTC	CASSIVDNDYEQYF
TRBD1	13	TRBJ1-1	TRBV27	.	TGTGCCAGCAGTCCGGACAGGGTGACTGAAGCTTTCTTT	CASSPDRVTEAFF
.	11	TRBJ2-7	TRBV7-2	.	TGTGCCAGCAGCTTACGCTACGAGCAGTACTTC	CASSLRYEQYF
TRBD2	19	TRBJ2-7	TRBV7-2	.	TGTGCCAGCAGCTTAGTCGGGGGGGCTAGCGGGAGTACCTCCTACGAGCAGTACTTC	CASSLVGGASGSTSYEQYF
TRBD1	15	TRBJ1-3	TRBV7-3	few	TGTGCCAGCAGCGTAGGGACAGGGACTGGAAACACCATATATTTT	CASSVGTGTGNTIYF
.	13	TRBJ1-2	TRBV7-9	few	TGTGCCAGCAGCTTAGCGCGAATGAATGGCTACACCTTC	CASSLARMNGYTF
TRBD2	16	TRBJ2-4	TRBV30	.	TGTGCCTGGAGTGTAATAGCGGGGTTAGCCAAAAACATTCAGTACTTC	CAWSVIAGLAKNIQYF
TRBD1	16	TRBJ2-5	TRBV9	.	TGTGCCAGCAGCGTAGGGACAGGGGTTTATCAAGAGACCCAGTACTTC	CASSVGTGVYQETQYF
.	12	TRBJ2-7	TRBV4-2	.	TGTGCCAGCATCCCCCCACACTACGAGCAGTACTTC	CASIPPHYEQYF
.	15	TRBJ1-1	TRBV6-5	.	TGTGCCAGCACTCGAGGGAGGGGACCAAACACTGAAGCTTTCTTT	CASTRGRGPNTEAFF